The next 14 T cell receptor beta chains were all read from a single sample in a study of blood T cell repertoires in COVID-19. Some clones are missing from TCRdb's copy, which holds only in-frame ones; the method was immunoSEQ multiplex PCR. This repertoire shows 110,000 or so clones, roughly 80% found once; its top ten account for just under 20%. Sample: peripheral blood. Receptors originate from a woman in her 70s with acute or convalescent COVID-19.

This rearrangement joins TRBV3-1 (or the pseudogene TRBV3-2) to TRBJ1-4; D perhaps matches TRBD1 (5 bases). The CDR3 totals 15 residues. The V end lost 2 bases, the J end lost 6 bases, and 13 bases lay between the germline ends. Per the germline V gene, CDR1 is LGHDT and CDR2 is YNNKEL (reference sequence). The CDR3 bases are TGTGCCAGCAGCCAATACGGGGGAGGTGATGAAAAACTGTTTTTT. It codes for CASSQYGGGDEKLFF.

The chain couples TRBV5-1 to TRBJ2-1; D is perhaps TRBD1 (5 bases). The CDR3 runs to 14 residues. The V end lost 0 bases, the J end lost 10 bases, and 14 bases lay between the germline ends. Germline lookup yields CDR1 SGHRS and CDR2 YFSETQ. In nucleotides, the CDR3 is TGCGCCAGCAGCTTGGGGGGCCCTCAGCAAGAGCAGTTCTTC. It translates to CASSLGGPQQEQFF.

This clone was picked up a small number of times. The J gene is TRBJ2-7, the V gene TRBV7-2, with a weak D call TRBD1 (6 bases). V gave up 5 bases and J gave up 2 bases, with 16 bases separating them. Germline V gives CDR1 SGHTA, CDR2 FQGNSA. The CDR3 loop spans 15 amino acids. DNA of the CDR3: TGTGCCAGCAGCCACGCCCCCGGACAGCCCTACGAGCAGTACTTC. Translation: CASSHAPGQPYEQYF.

V gene TRBV5-1 combines with J gene TRBJ2-7; D uncertain. V lost 3 bases, J lost 3 bases, and 7 bases lay in between. There are 12 residues in the CDR3. The germline gives CDR1 SGHRS, CDR2 YFSETQ. CDR3 nucleotides: TGCGCCAGCAGCTCGGGTGGCTACGAGCAGTACTTC. The encoded protein is CASSSGGYEQYF.

The chain links TRBV25-1 to TRBJ2-1, with 7 bases lining up with TRBD2. This CDR3 comprises 14 residues. Per the germline V gene, CDR1 is MGHDK and CDR2 is SYGVNS. V lost 4 bases to trimming and J lost 5 bases; unmatched junction nucleotides: 5. CDR3 nucleotides: TGTGCCAGCAGTGCCGGGGGGACGAACAATGAGCAGTTCTTC. Its translation is CASSAGGTNNEQFF.

This clone was seen a few times. This chain connects TRBV9 to TRBJ2-3, with D perhaps TRBD1 (5 bases). CDR3 length: 11 amino acids. CDR1 and CDR2 (germline): SGDLS, YYNGEE. Trimming shortened V by 3 bases and J by 11 bases, and 10 bases separated the two germline ends. The CDR3: CASSASGMQYF. Here the CDR3 DNA reads TGTGCCAGCAGCGCGTCAGGGATGCAGTATTTT.

This clone occurred a few times. This chain connects TRBV6-5 to TRBJ2-7, with D possibly being TRBD1 (8 bases). CDR3 size: 13 residues. V gave up 7 bases and J gave up 4 bases, with 14 bases separating them. Germline V lookup: CDR1 MNHEY, CDR2 SVGAGI. The CDR3 coding sequence is TGTGCCAGCATAGGACAGGGAGGGTACGAGCAGTACTTC. This translates into CASIGQGGYEQYF.

DNA for the CDR3: TGTGCCAGCAGCACAACAGGGGGTATAGATACGCAGTATTTT. It is translated as CASSTTGGIDTQYF. This sequence joins TRBV5-4 and TRBJ2-3; 8 positions agree with TRBD1. After removal of 4 bases from V and 5 bases from J, the junction contained 6 bases not matched to a gene. Germline CDR1 and CDR2: SGHNT and YYREEE (reference sequence). The CDR3 contains 14 residues.

CDR3 region: CASSPWAVTDTQYF. Written as DNA, the CDR3 is TGTGCCAGTAGTCCATGGGCCGTCACAGATACGCAGTATTTT. The rearrangement links TRBV19 to TRBJ2-3, with D unclear. Trimming removed 5 bases from V and 2 bases from J, with 11 bases in between. The CDR3 runs to 14 residues. Germline CDR1 and CDR2: LNHDA and SQIVND (reference sequence).

This clone was seen a few times. This chain uses TRBV19 with TRBJ1-1; possible D gene TRBD1, 6 bases. Trimming cost V 4 bases and J 0 bases, with 9 bases left between them. This CDR3 comprises 14 residues. The germline CDR1 and CDR2 sequences are LNHDA and SQIVND (reference sequence). The CDR3 coding sequence is TGTGCCAGTAGTACGGACAGCCTGAACACTGAAGCTTTCTTT. Protein sequence: CASSTDSLNTEAFF.

This chain connects TRBV11-2 to TRBJ1-2; D not resolved. The CDR3 consists of 13 residues. V lost 5 bases and J lost 7, with 14 bases in between. The germline V gene has CDR1 SGHAT and CDR2 FQNNGV. Here the CDR3 DNA reads TGTGCCAGCAGCCACCGTAGCGAACCTGGCTACACCTTC. This gives the protein CASSHRSEPGYTF. Filled out from reference TRBV11-2 and TRBJ1-2, the complete variable domain reads EAGVAQSPRYKIIEKRQSVAFWCNPISGHATLYWYQQILGQGPKLLIQFQNNGVVDDSQLPKDRFSAERLKGVDSTLKIQPAKLEDSAVYLCASSHRSEPGYTFGSGTRLTVV.

V usage is TRBV28 and J usage is TRBJ2-7; possibly TRBD1 for D (5 bases). Germline V gene sequence: CDR1 MDHEN, CDR2 SYDVKM. The germline V and J ends were trimmed by 3 bases and 3 bases, with 9 bases remaining between them. CDR3 length equals 13 residues. The CDR3 sequence is CASSFPGNYEQYF. The CDR3 DNA sequence: TGTGCCAGCAGTTTCCCAGGGAACTACGAGCAGTACTTC.

J is TRBJ2-5 and V is TRBV19; TRBD2 matches 8 bases. The CDR3 is 14 residues long. From germline, CDR1 is LNHDA and CDR2 SQIVND (reference sequence). V shed 6 bases and J 4 bases; nucleotides not matched to a gene: 7. For the CDR3, the DNA is TGTGCCAGTAGCGGGGGGGCCCTCGGAGAGACCCAGTACTTC. Encoded protein: CASSGGALGETQYF.

The V call is TRBV3-1 (or the pseudogene TRBV3-2), the J call TRBJ1-4; 7 bases align to TRBD1. The CDR3 extends over 14 amino acids. The V and J ends lost 6 bases and 5 bases, in that order; junction bases with no gene match: 6. Germline CDR1 is LGHDT and CDR2 is YNNKEL (reference sequence). The CDR3 here is CASSRTGRNEKLFF. CDR3 sequence (DNA): TGTGCCAGCAGTCGGACAGGCAGAAATGAAAAACTGTTTTTT.